These T cell receptor beta chains were read from a single sample in a study of shared clonotypes between healthy human individuals. TCRdb keeps only in-frame clones here, not all; method: immunoSEQ multiplex PCR. The data show approximately 1.1 million clones, with about 80% seen just once and roughly 0.56% held by the top ten. Source material: memory CD4+ T cells from PBMCs. Receptors were obtained from a young man in good health. Some clones in this sample may be carry-over from other donors' samples. Both conserved end residues are part of each CDR3. The D gene is left open where the match is weak. Rows may omit the clone size; those that give it use once, few, many or a size class.

clone_size j_call v_call d_call cdr3_nt cdr3_aa
. TRBJ2-5 TRBV19 . TGTGCCAGTAGTCGCAACTCCAACACAAGAGAGACCCAGTACTTC CASSRNSNTRETQYF
few TRBJ1-1 TRBV7-9 . TGTGCCAGCAGCTTAGCGACAGAGAACACTGAAGCTTTCTTT CASSLATENTEAFF
. TRBJ2-1 TRBV27 . TGTGCCAGCAGTTTTGGCGGTAACTCCTACAATGAGCAGTTCTTC CASSFGGNSYNEQFF
many TRBJ2-5 TRBV29-1 TRBD1 TGCAGCGTGGCGGGACAGGGGGCATGGGGGGAGACCCAGTACTTC CSVAGQGAWGETQYF
. TRBJ2-4 TRBV5-6 . TGTGCCAGCAGCTTCGGTTCTTTAGCCAAAAACATTCAGTACTTC CASSFGSLAKNIQYF
. TRBJ1-2 TRBV7-3 TRBD1 TGTGCCAGCAGCCCTACTCCCGGGACAGGATATGGCTACACCTTC CASSPTPGTGYGYTF
. TRBJ2-5 TRBV28 TRBD1 TGTGCCAGCAGCCCGACAGGGGGCAAGCGAAAGACCCAGTACTTC CASSPTGGKRKTQYF
. TRBJ1-5 TRBV7-2 . TGTGCCAGCAGCCCTCGGACGGGTAGTAATAGCAATCAGCCCCAGCATTTT CASSPRTGSNSNQPQHF
. TRBJ1-2 TRBV19 . TGTGCCAGTAGTATCCGGGACTATGGCTACACCTTC CASSIRDYGYTF
. TRBJ1-5 TRBV19 . TGTGCCAGTAGTTCCCGAGAAGGCAGATCCAATCAGCCCCAGCATTTT CASSSREGRSNQPQHF
. TRBJ1-1 TRBV6-1 TRBD1 TGTGCCAGCAGCGACAGGGGGCGCGGAGAAGCTTTCTTT CASSDRGRGEAFF
once TRBJ1-2 TRBV5-1 . TGCGCCAGCAGCGTGGGATTTGGCTACACCTTC CASSVGFGYTF
. TRBJ2-1 TRBV5-6 . TGTGCCAGCAGCCGGTGGGACGGGCGGCAGTTCTTC CASSRWDGRQFF
many TRBJ2-7 TRBV7-2 . TGTGCCAGCAGCTTAGAATGGAGCCCCGGACGGGAGCAGTACTTC CASSLEWSPGREQYF
. TRBJ2-3 TRBV5-1 TRBD1 TGCGCCAGCAGCTTGACAGGGGCAGATACGCAGTATTTT CASSLTGADTQYF
. TRBJ1-5 TRBV11-2 TRBD1 TGTGCCAGCAGCCCCCAGATTTCGACAGGGGTCGGTCAGCCCCAGCATTTT CASSPQISTGVGQPQHF
. TRBJ2-7 TRBV6-1 TRBD1 TGTGCCACCGTACCGGACAGGGGTCAAGAGCAGTACTTC CATVPDRGQEQYF
few TRBJ1-1 TRBV9 TRBD1 TGTGCCAGCAGCGTAGTAACAGGGGGCCTCATTGAAGCTTTCTTT CASSVVTGGLIEAFF
. TRBJ1-1 TRBV19 . TGTGCCAGTAGTCACTTGGGGGGATGGAGGACTGAAGCTTTCTTT CASSHLGGWRTEAFF
. TRBJ2-3 TRBV5-1 . TGCGCCAGCAGCTCACAGAGAGATGATACGCAGTATTTT CASSSQRDDTQYF
. TRBJ2-1 TRBV5-6 . TGTGCCAGCAGCTTGGGGGCGGGGTTCGCTGAGCAGTTCTTC CASSLGAGFAEQFF
. TRBJ2-7 TRBV21-1 . TGTGCCAGCAGCAAAGCTGCACAGGGGATATCCGAGCAGTACTTC CASSKAAQGISEQYF
. TRBJ2-4 TRBV18 . TGTGCCAGCTCACTCAAGGAGGGCATGTCTGGAAACATTCAGTACTTC CASSLKEGMSGNIQYF
. TRBJ2-5 TRBV6-1 TRBD2 TGTGCCAGCAGTAAAGGGACTAGCGGGGAGACCCAGTACTTC CASSKGTSGETQYF
. TRBJ2-1 TRBV7-8 TRBD2 TGTGCCAGCAGCGCCCGACTAGCGGTATACAATGAGCAGTTCTTC CASSARLAVYNEQFF
. TRBJ1-5 TRBV2 TRBD1 TGTGCCAGCACTCCCCTAACAGGGGGGCCCCAGCATTTT CASTPLTGGPQHF
. TRBJ2-3 TRBV6-6 . TGTGCCAGCAGAACCGGGCCTTGGCGAGATACGCAGTATTTT CASRTGPWRDTQYF
. TRBJ2-6 TRBV5-5 . TGTGCCAGCAACCGCCTAGGCCAGGCTGGGGCCAACGTCCTGACTTTC CASNRLGQAGANVLTF
. TRBJ1-5 TRBV28 TRBD1 TGTGCCAGCAGTCGACAGGGGGAAAGCAATCAGCCCCAGCATTTT CASSRQGESNQPQHF
once TRBJ2-7 TRBV9 TRBD1 TGTGCCAGCAGCGTTTCCGGGACAGCCTACGAGCAGTACTTC CASSVSGTAYEQYF
. TRBJ2-7 TRBV4-2 . TGTGCCAGCAGCCAAGATCGGGGCTACGAGCAGTACTTC CASSQDRGYEQYF
. TRBJ2-3 TRBV7-6 TRBD1 TGTGCCAGCAGCTACCTCCGGGACAGTCCCACAGATACGCAGTATTTT CASSYLRDSPTDTQYF
. TRBJ2-3 TRBV19 TRBD1 TGTGCCAGTGAACCGGGACAGGGGATGCCTAGCACAGATACGCAGTATTTT CASEPGQGMPSTDTQYF
. TRBJ2-3 TRBV5-4 TRBD2 TGTGCCAGCAGCCCCCGGACTAGGATCACAGATACGCAGTATTTT CASSPRTRITDTQYF
. TRBJ2-2 TRBV5-8 . TGTGCCAGCAGCTCCCGACAGTACACCGGGGAGCTGTTTTTT CASSSRQYTGELFF
few TRBJ2-1 TRBV2 TRBD2 TGTGCCAGCAGTGAATTAACGAGGGGCGGGAGTGTTGAGCAGTTCTTC CASSELTRGGSVEQFF
. TRBJ2-3 TRBV6-5 TRBD2 TGTGCCAGCAGTTACGGGACTAGAACAGATACGCAGTATTTT CASSYGTRTDTQYF
. TRBJ1-3 TRBV7-8 TRBD1 TGTGCCAGCAGCGACCCAGCGGACAGGGGCGAAAACACCATATATTTT CASSDPADRGENTIYF
once TRBJ1-1 TRBV7-9 TRBD1 TGTGCCAGCAGCACAGGACAGGGATTGAACACTGAAGCTTTCTTT CASSTGQGLNTEAFF
. TRBJ2-1 TRBV4-3 TRBD2 TGCGCCAGCAGCCCAAATCCAAGCGGGAGCCTGGATGAGCAGTTCTTC CASSPNPSGSLDEQFF
. TRBJ1-1 TRBV5-1 . TGCGCCAGCAGCCCGCGGCCTTCGAGGGACACTGAAGCTTTCTTT CASSPRPSRDTEAFF
once TRBJ2-7 TRBV30 . TGTGCCTGGAGTAACGGTGGAGCGGACCGGGGCGAGCAGTACTTC CAWSNGGADRGEQYF
. TRBJ1-1 TRBV11-2 . TGTGCCAGCAGCATCTTAACAGGCGGCAGGGACACTGAAGCTTTCTTT CASSILTGGRDTEAFF
. TRBJ2-7 TRBV29-1 . TGCAGCGTGGAGTCGGGAGTAGACGAGCAGTACTTC CSVESGVDEQYF
. TRBJ1-1 TRBV2 . TGTGCCAGCAGTGGACAACAGAACACTGAAGCTTTCTTT CASSGQQNTEAFF
. TRBJ1-2 TRBV5-8 TRBD1 TGTGCCAGCAGCTGGACAGGGGGCTATGGCTACACCTTC CASSWTGGYGYTF
. TRBJ2-7 TRBV28 TRBD1 TGTGCCAGCAGTATAATCGGGACAGACTTTTTGGAGCAGTACTTC CASSIIGTDFLEQYF
. TRBJ2-3 TRBV5-1 . TGCGCCAGCAGCAGGCAAGGGGATAACACAGATACGCAGTATTTT CASSRQGDNTDTQYF
. TRBJ2-3 TRBV5-1 TRBD2 TGCGCCAGCAGCTCCATAGCGGGGGACCCCACAGATACGCAGTATTTT CASSSIAGDPTDTQYF
. TRBJ1-1 TRBV18 . TGTGCCAGCTCACCTGCGTCGGCAGCGAACACTGAAGCTTTCTTT CASSPASAANTEAFF
. TRBJ1-2 TRBV19 TRBD1 TGTGCCAGTAGTTTTCAGACAGGGAGCGGCTACACCTTC CASSFQTGSGYTF
. TRBJ1-1 TRBV5-1 TRBD1 TGCGCCAGCAGCTCGGACAGGGTTGGAACTGAAGCTTTCTTT CASSSDRVGTEAFF
. TRBJ2-3 TRBV5-1 . TGCGCCAGCAGCCTTACTACAGATACGCAGTATTTT CASSLTTDTQYF
. TRBJ1-2 TRBV29-1 . TGCAGCGCTTCGACAGGCTATGGCTACACCTTC CSASTGYGYTF
. TRBJ2-7 TRBV19 . TGTGCCAGTAGCCCCACCGGACAGCCCTCGGGCGAGCAGTACTTC CASSPTGQPSGEQYF